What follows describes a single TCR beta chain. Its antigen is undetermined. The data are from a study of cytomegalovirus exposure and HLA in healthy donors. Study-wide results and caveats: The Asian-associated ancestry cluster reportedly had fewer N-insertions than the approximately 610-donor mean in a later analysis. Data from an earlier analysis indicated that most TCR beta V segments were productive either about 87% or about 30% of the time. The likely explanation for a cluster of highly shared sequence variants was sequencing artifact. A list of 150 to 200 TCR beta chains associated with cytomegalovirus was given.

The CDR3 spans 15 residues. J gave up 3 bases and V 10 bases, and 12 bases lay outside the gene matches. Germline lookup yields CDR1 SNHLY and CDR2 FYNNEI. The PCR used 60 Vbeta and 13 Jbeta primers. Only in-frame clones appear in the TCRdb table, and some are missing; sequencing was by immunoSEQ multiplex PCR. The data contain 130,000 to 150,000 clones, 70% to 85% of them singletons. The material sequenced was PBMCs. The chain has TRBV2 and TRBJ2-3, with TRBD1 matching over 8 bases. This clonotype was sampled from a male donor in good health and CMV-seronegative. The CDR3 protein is CATVIPGGETDTQYF. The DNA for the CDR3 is TGTGCCACGGTTATTCCAGGGGGCGAAACAGATACGCAGTATTTT.